The TCR beta chain under discussion was sequenced for a study of beta chain features in type 1 diabetes. Study results and limitations: In comparison with healthy donors, patients had naive, central memory and Treg TCRB repertoires that appeared more similar.

Note on this clone: The antigen is undetermined.

V lost 4 bases and J lost 10; bases outside the gene matches: 14. The CDR3 consists of 15 residues. Germline-derived CDR1 and CDR2 are SGDLS and YYNGEE. Sorted populations were all over 95% pure. The whole isolated RNA underwent reverse transcription, so sequencing captured expressed TCRB transcripts. Sequencing was performed with immunoSEQ multiplex PCR; in TCRdb, only in-frame clones are kept and a portion is missing. Among 810,000 or so clones listed, 17% were seen once. Sequencing was done on a sample of naive CD4+ T cells from blood. The receptor was derived from a woman in her late teens or twenties in good health. The chain employs TRBV9 and TRBJ2-1, with 7 bases that match TRBD2. CDR3 sequence reads: CASSPNSGGLLEQFF. CDR3 DNA sequence: TGTGCCAGCAGCCCGAATTCGGGGGGTCTCCTAGAGCAGTTCTTC. The full variable domain, in which reference TRBV9 and TRBJ2-1 provide the parts outside the CDR3, is DSGVTQTPKHLITATGQRVTLRCSPRSGDLSVYWYQQSLDQGLQFLIQYYNGEERAKGNILERFSAQQFPDLHSELNLSSLELGDSALYFCASSPNSGGLLEQFFGPGTRLTVL.